Listed below are T cell receptor beta chains from one sample, sequenced in a study of cytomegalovirus exposure and HLA in healthy donors. Clones were sequenced by immunoSEQ multiplex PCR, and TCRdb holds only the in-frame ones, with some missing. The data contain approximately 90,000 clones, 85% of them singletons. Sequenced input: PBMCs. The receptors come from a man in his forties in good health and CMV-seropositive. The CDR3 runs from the conserved cysteine through the conserved F or W. Not every row has a clone size; where given, it reads once, few, many or a size class.

CASRGGFSNQPQHF	14	NA	TRBV27	TRBJ1-5
CASSATGNWNPGANVLTF	18	NA	TRBV9	TRBJ2-6
CATSRASRTLAGENTGELFF	20	NA	TRBV15	TRBJ2-2
CASSGGAPGELFF	13	NA	TRBV5-1	TRBJ2-2
CASSLAGGSGNTIYF	15	NA	TRBV5-1	TRBJ1-3
CAWSFQDYGYTF	12	NA	TRBV30	TRBJ1-2
CASSLAVSPLHF	12	NA	TRBV5-6	TRBJ1-6
CASAGIEGNNEQFF	14	NA	TRBV7-6	TRBJ2-1
CATSRGGTGGAGYTF	15	NA	TRBV15	TRBJ1-2
CASSPDRGRLGANVLTF	17	NA	TRBV18	TRBJ2-6
CSSSLEPLGAFF	12	once	TRBV7-9	TRBJ1-1
CASSSNRGLNEKLFF	15	NA	TRBV5-4	TRBJ1-4
CASRGGHSPLHF	12	NA	TRBV27	TRBJ1-6
CASSFDGGASTDTQYF	16	NA	TRBV7-9	TRBJ2-3
CASSSSGTNTGELFF	15	NA	TRBV19	TRBJ2-2
CASSPTGGVPYEQYF	15	NA	TRBV18	TRBJ2-7